A selection of T cell receptor beta chains follows, all from one sample in a study of neoadjuvant anti-PD-1 for oral cavity cancer. Assay: immunoSEQ multiplex PCR; the TCRdb copy retains only in-frame clones and omits some. The table shows about 72,000 clones, with around 83% occurring only once. Sequencing used PBMCs, obtained before nivolumab (anti-PD-1) treatment. The receptors were sampled from a person between 40 and 79 years old with oral cavity squamous cell carcinoma. The CDR3 runs from the conserved cysteine through the conserved F or W. A D gene is named only where the DNA matches it firmly. Only part of the rows carry a size: once, few, many, or a class if the clone is expanded.

d_call	clone_size	v_call	j_call	cdr3_aa	cdr3_nt
TRBD2	NA	TRBV5-1	TRBJ2-1	CASSLGGTSGVDEQFF	TGCGCCAGCAGCTTGGGCGGGACTAGCGGGGTGGATGAGCAGTTCTTC
NA	NA	TRBV5-6	TRBJ1-6	CASSFGGRLRDSPLHF	TGTGCCAGCAGCTTCGGGGGGCGCCTACGGGATTCACCCCTCCACTTT
NA	NA	TRBV28	TRBJ2-1	CASLGGGLGAYNEQFF	TGTGCCAGTTTAGGGGGTGGACTGGGGGCCTACAATGAGCAGTTCTTC
TRBD2	NA	TRBV6-4	TRBJ2-1	CASSEGSGTLYNEQFF	TGTGCCAGCAGTGAAGGTAGCGGGACCCTCTACAATGAGCAGTTCTTC
TRBD1	NA	TRBV6-1	TRBJ1-1	CASSAWDRRRGTEAFF	TGTGCCAGCAGTGCGTGGGACAGGAGACGGGGCACTGAAGCTTTCTTT
NA	few	TRBV9	TRBJ1-1	CASSPKGGAETEAFF	TGTGCCAGCAGCCCTAAAGGAGGGGCTGAGACTGAAGCTTTCTTT
NA	few	TRBV30	TRBJ1-1	CAWSLKQGNTEAFF	TGTGCCTGGAGTTTGAAACAGGGGAACACTGAAGCTTTCTTT
TRBD2	NA	TRBV28	TRBJ2-5	CASSLNGGETQYF	TGTGCCAGCAGCCTAAACGGGGGGGAGACCCAGTACTTC
NA	NA	TRBV5-1	TRBJ1-2	CASSLASQGLQRYTF	TGCGCCAGCAGCTTGGCGTCCCAGGGTTTGCAGCGCTACACCTTC
NA	NA	TRBV20-1	TRBJ1-2	CSAGGGSGYTF	TGCAGTGCTGGAGGGGGGTCTGGCTACACCTTC
NA	NA	TRBV9	TRBJ1-1	CASSPGANTEAFF	TGTGCCAGCAGCCCGGGGGCGAACACTGAAGCTTTCTTT
NA	NA	TRBV30	TRBJ1-4	CAWSAMGLRELFF	TGTGCCTGGAGTGCGATGGGTTTAAGGGAACTGTTTTTT
NA	NA	TRBV14	TRBJ1-1	CASSQAGRLNTEAFF	TGTGCCAGCAGCCAAGCTGGCCGGTTGAACACTGAAGCTTTCTTT
NA	NA	TRBV7-8	TRBJ2-5	CASSFRLGRETQYF	TGTGCCAGCAGCTTCCGGCTGGGGAGAGAGACCCAGTACTTC
NA	NA	TRBV27	TRBJ1-2	CASSFSTLGGYTF	TGTGCCAGCAGTTTCAGTACCCTGGGCGGCTACACCTTC
NA	NA	TRBV6-1	TRBJ1-5	CASSEVKPQHF	TGTGCCAGCAGTGAAGTAAAGCCCCAGCATTTT
NA	NA	TRBV9	TRBJ2-5	CASSASGTPSETQYF	TGTGCCAGCAGCGCGTCCGGGACACCCAGCGAGACCCAGTACTTC
NA	few	TRBV6-4	TRBJ2-1	CASSDSHEQFF	TGTGCCAGCAGTGACTCCCATGAGCAGTTCTTC
NA	once	TRBV29-1	TRBJ2-7	CSGQGDGTYEQYF	TGCAGCGGCCAAGGAGACGGAACCTACGAGCAGTACTTC
TRBD1	few	TRBV29-1	TRBJ1-5	CSVEGGQGAAQHF	TGCAGCGTCGAAGGGGGACAGGGGGCTGCTCAGCATTTT
TRBD1	NA	TRBV7-9	TRBJ2-7	CASSLAVGDRGSYEQYF	TGTGCCAGCAGCTTAGCTGTTGGGGACAGGGGGTCGTACGAGCAGTACTTC
NA	NA	TRBV4-1	TRBJ2-1	CASSPTIGSSYNEQFF	TGCGCCAGCAGCCCTACGATTGGGAGCTCCTACAATGAGCAGTTCTTC
TRBD2	NA	TRBV7-9	TRBJ2-1	CASSSTSGGGNEQFF	TGTGCCAGCAGCTCGACTAGCGGGGGGGGCAATGAGCAGTTCTTC
NA	NA	TRBV21-1	TRBJ2-3	CASSSWFRYF	TGTGCCAGCAGCAGCTGGTTTAGATATTTT
TRBD1	NA	TRBV4-2	TRBJ2-1	CASSQVGQAEYNEQFF	TGTGCCAGCAGCCAAGTCGGACAGGCTGAGTACAATGAGCAGTTCTTC
NA	NA	TRBV30	TRBJ1-4	CAWSRQEKKSSKLFF	TGTGCCTGGAGTCGACAGGAGAAAAAAAGTTCAAAACTGTTTTTT
NA	NA	TRBV27	TRBJ2-1	CASSLGERGNEQFF	TGTGCCAGCAGTTTGGGGGAGAGGGGCAATGAGCAGTTCTTC
NA	NA	TRBV6-5	TRBJ2-7	CASSPGVEAYEQYF	TGTGCCAGCAGTCCCGGGGTAGAAGCCTACGAGCAGTACTTC
NA	NA	TRBV6-5	TRBJ1-4	CASSYNGGLGEKLFF	TGTGCCAGCAGTTACAATGGGGGGCTGGGGGAAAAACTGTTTTTT
NA	NA	TRBV27	TRBJ2-1	CASSLTGLSYNEQFF	TGTGCCAGCAGTTTGACAGGACTTTCCTACAATGAGCAGTTCTTC
NA	NA	TRBV15	TRBJ2-3	CATSRPTGIVGTDTQYF	TGTGCCACCAGCAGACCTACAGGGATTGTTGGCACAGATACGCAGTATTTT
NA	NA	TRBV4-1	TRBJ2-1	CASSQEGGGIAYNEQFF	TGCGCCAGCAGCCAAGAGGGGGGCGGAATTGCCTACAATGAGCAGTTCTTC
TRBD1	NA	TRBV5-1	TRBJ2-7	CASSLSFGTGFSYEQYF	TGCGCCAGCAGCTTGTCGTTTGGGACAGGTTTTTCCTACGAGCAGTACTTC
NA	NA	TRBV2	TRBJ2-4	CASSGQNLGLAKNIQYF	TGTGCCAGCAGTGGACAAAATCTCGGACTAGCCAAAAACATTCAGTACTTC
TRBD1	few	TRBV5-1	TRBJ1-2	CASSFGLRGRAEGYTF	TGCGCCAGCAGCTTTGGATTAAGGGGGCGCGCGGAAGGCTACACCTTC
TRBD1	NA	TRBV5-1	TRBJ1-5	CASSLQGPEPQHF	TGCGCCAGCAGCTTACAGGGGCCAGAGCCCCAGCATTTT
NA	NA	TRBV7-8	TRBJ1-4	CASSLVRVPRVEKLFF	TGTGCCAGCAGCTTAGTACGGGTGCCTAGGGTTGAAAAACTGTTTTTT
TRBD2	NA	TRBV9	TRBJ2-1	CASSVRGGNEQFF	TGTGCCAGCAGCGTACGCGGGGGAAATGAGCAGTTCTTC